These T cell receptor beta chains were read from a single sample in a study of blood T cell repertoires in COVID-19. Profiled with immunoSEQ multiplex PCR; TCRdb holds only in-frame clones, not every one. Seen here are fewer than 35,000 clones, about 89% observed once, and the top ten hold almost 10%. Sequencing was carried out using peripheral blood. The receptors shown here come from a human donor with active COVID-19. The donor label of this sample is uncertain. Each CDR3 is given without its conserved first and last residue. The order of the fields is V gene, D gene, J gene, CDR3 protein. The D gene is left open where the match is weak.

TRBV10-1	TRBD1	TRBJ2-7	ASSRDRAYEQY
TRBV28	-	TRBJ2-2	ASSLSLRAGELF
TRBV10-2	-	TRBJ2-6	ASSEAGYSGANVLT
TRBV27	-	TRBJ2-7	ASSLGLEGVPSEQY
TRBV30	-	TRBJ1-1	AWSVGTGNTEAF
TRBV10-3	-	TRBJ2-5	AISDHSGKETQY
TRBV2	TRBD2	TRBJ2-7	ASRPTSGYEQY
TRBV5-6	TRBD2	TRBJ2-7	ASSQPPGLAGVEQY
TRBV6-5	TRBD2	TRBJ2-2	ASSYGAGGYSGELF
TRBV5-6	TRBD1	TRBJ2-1	ASSLEGDRGNEQF
TRBV5-1	TRBD1	TRBJ1-5	ASSLGTGSSNQPQH
TRBV15	-	TRBJ1-2	ATSRDLGGSAGYT
TRBV18	TRBD2	TRBJ2-1	ASSSLGTSGTSYNEQF
TRBV4-3	-	TRBJ2-2	ASSQERGSGELF
TRBV6-5	TRBD2	TRBJ2-3	ASSSGTSGGADTQY
TRBV19	TRBD1	TRBJ1-1	ASRGQATEAF
TRBV7-2	-	TRBJ2-3	ASTLSRGIDTQY
TRBV4-3	-	TRBJ1-1	ASRVGARMNTEAF
TRBV6-4	-	TRBJ2-2	ASSETGINLNTGELF
TRBV21-1	-	TRBJ1-1	ASSKKGGRENTEAF
TRBV30	-	TRBJ2-1	AWRSGQEGNEQF
TRBV6-2/TRBV6-3	TRBD1	TRBJ2-7	ASSYPTTGKVSYEQY
TRBV6-5	TRBD1	TRBJ2-7	ASSYSTGGEQY
TRBV5-1	TRBD2	TRBJ2-1	ASSLDGGAYNEQF
TRBV11-1	TRBD2	TRBJ2-7	ASSLTSGATYEQY
TRBV6-2/TRBV6-3	TRBD2	TRBJ2-2	ASSQTSGGPNTGELF
TRBV4-3	-	TRBJ2-1	ASSQDQAQYNEQF